This TCR beta chain was observed in a study of blood T cell repertoires in COVID-19. About the study: There were acute and convalescent COVID-19 samples, and they came from the United States, Italy and Spain. PBMCs, B-cell-depleted T cells, or T cells provided the cDNA or gDNA that made up the material.

Authors' data handling: From reference gene primer amplification, estimates of nucleated cell counts were derived. Some clones are missing from TCRdb's copy, which holds only in-frame ones; the method was immunoSEQ multiplex PCR. The D gene and trimming were derived from the DNA, and the V and J assignments and clone size from that table. This table holds about 39,000 clones, just over 90% found once. The V gene's germline CDR1 is SGHRS and CDR2 YFSETQ. Trimming cost V 1 base and J 5 bases; bases outside gene matches: 6. There are 15 residues in the CDR3. This sequence originates from a man in his fifties or sixties with active COVID-19. The chain combines TRBV5-1 with TRBJ2-1; 7 nucleotides match TRBD1. Sequencing was performed on peripheral blood. DNA for the CDR3: TGCGCCAGCAGCTTGACTGGGACAGAGAACAATGAGCAGTTCTTC. It codes for CASSLTGTENNEQFF.